These T cell receptor beta chains were read from a single sample in a study of T-cell memory formation after mild COVID-19. One entry per CDR3 protein results from TCRdb running MiXCR on the 5' RACE reads. The data show 100,000 or so distinct CDR3 sequences, with roughly 10% seen just once and roughly two fifths held by the top ten. Sequenced sample: PBMCs or a T cell subset sorted from them (not recorded which). The receptors derive from a man between 18 and 29 years old who had mild COVID-19 (a few samples of this study predate the infection). Cell type and time point are not known. Each CDR3 is given without its conserved first and last residue. The order of the fields is V gene, D gene, CDR3 protein. D genes are given only for firm matches.

>TRBV7-8|.
ASSLEPGPSYQPQH
>TRBV12-3/TRBV12-4|.
ASSFGGVNEAF
>TRBV27|TRBD2
ASSWASGGGNEQF
>TRBV7-9|.
ASSRSGTPFYEQF
>TRBV11-3|.
ASSLSTGAQETQY
>TRBV12-3/TRBV12-4|TRBD2
ASSTGLAAAHEQY
>TRBV6-5|TRBD2
ASSPSGGTTDTQY
>TRBV5-4|TRBD1
ASSFSGTGAEAF
>TRBV6-1|TRBD1
ASVQGGNQPQH
>TRBV4-3|.
ASSQGTASYNEQF
>TRBV11-2|.
ASSLGWDGAETQY
>TRBV5-1|TRBD2
ASSFDQRGTQETQY
>TRBV11-2|TRBD2
ASSLGLAAYEQY
>TRBV6-2/TRBV6-3|.
ASSYPGKNTEAF
>TRBV6-5|TRBD2
ASSPDLAAYEQF
>TRBV30|TRBD2
AWTLAGGPGDTQY
>TRBV7-9|.
ASGLVHEQF
>TRBV12-3/TRBV12-4|TRBD2
ASSLSGGADTQY
>TRBV4-1|.
ASSQLPAPKAGGYT
>TRBV7-6|TRBD1
ASSHTGDYGYT
>TRBV20-1|TRBD2
SAPQAGGRLDEQF
>TRBV7-2|.
ASSFGLAGGEQF
>TRBV9|.
ASSPAGLSNQPQH
>TRBV12-3/TRBV12-4|TRBD2
ASSPGIGGDKNIQY